The clone carrying this T cell receptor beta chain was seen many times. Its antigen is not known. Germline CDR1 is SGHVS and CDR2 is FQNEAQ. Trimming shortened V by 5 bases and J by 7 bases, and 24 bases separated the two germline ends. This CDR3 region has 17 residues. This sample was taken from a study of T-cell reconstitution after alpha-beta-depleted transplantation in children. Broader study findings: The study traced high day-60 TCRbeta diversity in some patients to surviving recipient T cells and thymic progenitors. The origin of alpha-beta T cells about two months after transplant was reportedly several hundred expanded graft clones. Once a year had passed after transplant, T-cell counts and diversity came mostly from newly produced T cells.

Unique molecular identifiers featured in how the TCRbeta library was prepared. One entry per CDR3 protein results from TCRdb running MiXCR on the PCR reads. The sample consists of hundreds of thousands of distinct CDR3 sequences, around a tenth of them appearing once. Source: peripheral blood, taken 180 days after TCRalphabeta/CD19-depleted stem cell transplant. This chain uses TRBV7-8 with TRBJ2-1, with D perhaps TRBD2 (6 bases). The clonotype was recovered from a male patient aged 2-15 years who had a stem cell transplant for chronic granulomatous disease, so the T cells may come from the graft donor. CDR3 DNA sequence: TGTGCCAGCAGCGTATCGGGTGTCTGGAACCGGGGGAATGAGCAGTTCTTC. Translating gives CASSVSGVWNRGNEQFF.